The 26 T cell receptor beta chains below all came from one sample that was sequenced in a study of T-cell reconstitution after alpha-beta-depleted transplantation in children. Using unique molecular identifiers, the investigators prepared the TCRbeta library. One entry per CDR3 protein, called by TCRdb with MiXCR from the PCR reads. The table records 420,000 or so distinct CDR3 sequences, roughly a tenth of them present only once. The sample was PBMCs from the stem cell graft donor, taken from the stem cell graft. The receptor source for this set is a human donor who donated a stem cell graft to a child with acute myeloid leukemia.

This clonotype was seen a few times. The chain couples TRBV10-3 to TRBJ2-3; D remains ambiguous. V lost 3 bases to trimming and J lost 0 bases, with 7 bases between them. Germline CDR1 and CDR2: ENHRY and SYGVKD. This CDR3 contains 14 residues. CDR3 sequence reads: CAISDLGSTDTQYF. As DNA, the CDR3 is TGTGCCATCAGTGATTTAGGTAGCACAGATACGCAGTATTTT.

This clonotype was detected ten times or more. The chain links TRBV25-1 to TRBJ2-3; D is perhaps TRBD1 (6 bases). This CDR3 has 17 amino acids. The V gene's germline CDR1 is MGHDK and CDR2 SYGVNS. V was cut by 1 base and J by 3 bases, with 17 bases left in between. This CDR3 is CASSESTRQGKTDTQYF. CDR3 in DNA: TGTGCCAGCAGTGAATCTACTCGGCAGGGGAAGACAGATACGCAGTATTTT.

This clonotype was observed a few times. DNA for the CDR3: TGTGCCACCAGCAAACAGGGGGGCAATCAGCCCCAGCATTTT. Amino acid sequence: CATSKQGGNQPQHF. This chain links TRBV15 with TRBJ1-5; TRBD1 matches 8 bases. Trimming removed 4 bases from V and 2 bases from J; junction bases left unmatched: 1. Germline lookup yields CDR1 LNHNV and CDR2 YYDKDF (reference sequence). CDR3 length: 14 residues.

This clonotype was observed a handful of times. J is TRBJ1-4 and V is TRBV20-1; unclear D gene. The ends were cut back, 2 bases at V and 0 bases at J, with 13 bases in the middle. This CDR3 spans 16 amino acids. Per germline, CDR1 DFQATT and CDR2 SNEGSKA (reference sequence). This chain's CDR3 is CSARSGRETTNEKLFF. In nucleotides, the CDR3 is TGCAGTGCTAGATCTGGACGGGAGACAACTAATGAAAAACTGTTTTTT.

In its sample, this clonotype was seen a few times. CDR3 sequence: CSVESGGDEAFF. The CDR3, as DNA: TGCAGCGTTGAATCGGGGGGAGATGAAGCTTTCTTT. The chain employs TRBV29-1 and TRBJ1-1; D might be TRBD1 (5 bases). V was pared by 2 bases and J by 7 bases, with 11 bases between. Per germline, CDR1 SQVTM and CDR2 ANQGSEA. This CDR3 has 12 amino acids.

This clonotype was observed a handful of times. This CDR3 is CASSRALINEQFF. CDR3 bases: TGTGCCAGCAGCCGGGCCCTTATAAATGAGCAGTTCTTC. J is TRBJ2-1 and V is TRBV12-3 or TRBV12-4; D not certain. The CDR3 length is 13 residues. The V end lost 6 bases, the J end lost 7 bases, and 13 bases lay between the germline ends.

The chain employs TRBV10-3 and TRBJ2-5; TRBD1 is a possible D gene (6 bases). Germline CDR1 reads ENHRY; CDR2 reads SYGVKD. V was shortened by 6 bases and J by 2 bases, with 16 bases between the two germline ends. CDR3 length equals 15 residues. The CDR3 region is CAISLTGLPQETQYF. Written as DNA, the CDR3 is TGTGCCATCAGCTTGACAGGCCTCCCACAAGAGACCCAGTACTTC.

This clonotype occurred a few times. The chain carries TRBV7-2 and TRBJ2-1, with 8 bases lining up with TRBD2. Losses at the gene ends were 1 base for V and 2 bases for J; bases not matched to a gene: 4. Germline values: CDR1 SGHTA, CDR2 FQGNSA. The CDR3 totals 16 residues. The CDR3 region is CASSLGGTRTYNEQFF. CDR3 coding DNA: TGTGCCAGCAGCTTAGGTGGGACTAGGACCTACAATGAGCAGTTCTTC.

This clonotype was seen more than once but under ten times. The rearrangement uses TRBV12-3 or TRBV12-4 and TRBJ2-3; the D gene is possibly TRBD1 (6 bases). V was clipped by 2 bases and J by 3 bases, with 12 bases between them. This CDR3 contains 15 residues. CDR3 DNA sequence: TGTGCCAGCAGTTTACCTGGCGGACAGACAGATACGCAGTATTTT. Protein: CASSLPGGQTDTQYF.

This chain uses TRBV6-1 with TRBJ1-5; 10 bases are shared with TRBD1. The junction had 12 bases not matched to a gene; V was cut back by 6 bases and J by 7 bases. Germline V gene sequence: CDR1 MNHNS, CDR2 SASEGT. The CDR3 covers 16 residues. Written as DNA, the CDR3 is TGTGCCAGCAGCACTAGGACAGGGGGGTTGGGGCAGCCCCAGCATTTT. The encoded protein is CASSTRTGGLGQPQHF.

This clonotype was detected a few times. This sequence joins TRBV27 and TRBJ1-6; maybe TRBD1 (5 bases). The V end was cut by 2 bases, the J end by 8 bases, with 16 bases between. The CDR3 contains 16 residues. CDR1 is MNHEY, CDR2 SMNVEV, per germline (reference sequence). CDR3 protein: CASSLTGTALYSPLHF. CDR3 nucleotide sequence: TGTGCCAGCAGTTTAACCGGGACCGCTCTGTATTCACCCCTCCACTTT.

The sample holds a few counts of this clonotype. The V gene is TRBV6-1, the J gene TRBJ1-1; D might be TRBD1 (5 bases). The CDR3 length is 14 residues. V was shortened by 1 base and J by 7 bases, with 13 bases between the two germline ends. Germline lookup yields CDR1 MNHNS and CDR2 SASEGT. In DNA form, the CDR3 reads TGTGCCAGCAGTGAAGAAATCGTACAGGTTGAAGCTTTCTTT. The encoded protein is CASSEEIVQVEAFF.

This chain connects TRBV9 to TRBJ2-5, with TRBD2 matching over 7 bases. From germline, CDR1 is SGDLS and CDR2 YYNGEE. The ends lost 2 bases at V and 4 bases at J; junction bases unmatched: 8. This CDR3 contains 15 residues. CDR3 loop: CASSVFGAGVETQYF. The CDR3 DNA follows: TGTGCCAGCAGCGTCTTCGGGGCGGGGGTAGAGACCCAGTACTTC.

This clonotype has a handful of counts. This chain connects TRBV15 to TRBJ1-3; D gene uncertain. The germline V and J ends were trimmed by 3 bases and 1 base, with 10 bases remaining between them. This CDR3 comprises 15 residues. Germline V CDR1 and CDR2: LNHNV, YYDKDF (reference sequence). Here the CDR3 DNA reads TGTGCCACCAGCAGGCTACGAGGATCTGGAAACACCATATATTTT. Translated, it gives CATSRLRGSGNTIYF.

The chain is built from TRBV18 and TRBJ2-3; 9 bases are a match to TRBD2. Germline V CDR1 and CDR2: KGHSH, LQKENI. The CDR3 totals 17 residues. The V gene end was trimmed by 2 bases and the J gene end by 2 bases; junction bases not matched to a gene: 8. The CDR3 region has the DNA TGTGCCAGCTCACCATTAGCGGGGGCGCCGAACACAGATACGCAGTATTTT. This gives the protein CASSPLAGAPNTDTQYF.

This clonotype appeared a few times. Written as DNA, the CDR3 is TGTGCCAGCAGTCTACCCGACAGAGGAGATTACACCGGGGAGCTGTTTTTT. As protein: CASSLPDRGDYTGELFF. The chain has TRBV28 and TRBJ2-2, with a possible D match to TRBD1 (5 bases). Deletions cut 5 bases from V and 3 bases from J, with 19 bases between. The CDR3 spans 17 residues. Germline-derived CDR1 and CDR2 are MDHEN and SYDVKM.

In its sample, this clonotype was seen a few times. This sequence joins TRBV6-5 and TRBJ2-1, with 9 positions matching TRBD2. Germline-derived CDR1 and CDR2 are MNHEY and SVGAGI. The V segment lost 4 bases and the J segment 3 bases; nucleotides outside the gene matches: 7. CDR3 length: 16 amino acids. Written as DNA, the CDR3 is TGTGCCAGCAGTTCTGGCGGGAGGGCCATCTACAATGAGCAGTTCTTC. Translating gives CASSSGGRAIYNEQFF.

There are a few counts of this clonotype. The chain joins TRBV7-2 to TRBJ2-2; 7 nucleotides match TRBD2. Germline CDR1 SGHTA, CDR2 FQGNSA. The CDR3 extends over 15 amino acids. With V trimmed by 4 bases and J by 4 bases, 6 bases remained unmatched. CDR3 loop: CASSWAGGGTGELFF. CDR3 bases: TGTGCCAGCAGCTGGGCTGGGGGGGGCACCGGGGAGCTGTTTTTT. Supplemented by reference TRBV7-2 and TRBJ2-2, the full variable domain reads GAGVSQSPSNKVTEKGKDVELRCDPISGHTALYWYRQSLGQGLEFLIYFQGNSAPDKSGLPSDRFSAERTGGSVSTLTIQRTQQEDSAVYLCASSWAGGGTGELFFGEGSRLTVL.

This sequence joins TRBV19 and TRBJ1-1; D is ambiguous. CDR1 and CDR2 (germline): LNHDA, SQIVND (reference sequence). This CDR3 is built from 15 residues. Trimming shortened V by 5 bases and J by 4 bases, and 17 bases separated the two germline ends. DNA of the CDR3: TGTGCCAGTAGTCCCCGGAAGGAACGGGGCACTGAAGCTTTCTTT. It is translated as CASSPRKERGTEAFF.

There are many counts of this clonotype. The chain carries TRBV7-8 and TRBJ2-3; 11 bases agree with TRBD2. Germline CDR1 reads SGHVS; CDR2 reads FQNEAQ. CDR3 size: 16 residues. Trimming took 2 bases from V and 2 from J; bases not matched to a gene: 3. Here the CDR3 reads CASSLLAGGPTDTQYF. CDR3 DNA sequence: TGTGCCAGCAGCTTACTAGCGGGAGGACCCACAGATACGCAGTATTTT.

The rearrangement uses TRBV29-1 and TRBJ1-1; D unresolved. V lost 3 bases and J lost 0, with 5 bases in between. This CDR3 region has 12 residues. Germline CDR1 reads SQVTM; CDR2 reads ANQGSEA. For the CDR3, the DNA is TGCAGCGTTGACAGGCTGAACACTGAAGCTTTCTTT. Amino acids: CSVDRLNTEAFF.

This rearrangement joins TRBV6-5 to TRBJ2-3, with a tentative D call TRBD2 (6 bases). The CDR3 is made up of 17 amino acids. Germline loops: CDR1 MNHEY, CDR2 SVGAGI. The germline V and J ends were trimmed by 4 bases and 2 bases, with 19 bases remaining between them. CDR3 nucleotide sequence: TGTGCCAGCAGTTCCTTTCGGGACTTCTCGATCACAGATACGCAGTATTTT. This codes for CASSSFRDFSITDTQYF.

The chain uses TRBV7-9 and TRBJ2-1; D possibly corresponds to TRBD2 (5 bases). The CDR3 extends over 14 amino acids. Germline CDR1 reads SEHNR; CDR2 reads FQNEAQ (reference sequence). V was pared by 5 bases and J by 2 bases, with 10 bases between. The CDR3 DNA reads TGTGCCAGCAGCCGGGGTTTTACCTACAATGAGCAGTTCTTC. Protein: CASSRGFTYNEQFF.

The chain joins TRBV12-3 or TRBV12-4 to TRBJ1-1; 7 bases agree with TRBD1. The CDR3 is made up of 14 amino acids. The junction had 6 bases not matched to a gene; V was cut back by 5 bases and J by 3 bases. DNA of the CDR3: TGTGCCAGCAGTCCAGACACAGGGGACACTGAAGCTTTCTTT. It specifies CASSPDTGDTEAFF.

This clonotype was observed many times. The J gene is TRBJ2-5, the V gene TRBV12-3 or TRBV12-4; tentatively, D is TRBD1 or TRBD2 (6 bases each). The length of the CDR3 is 15 residues. V lost 5 bases, J lost 5 bases, and 18 bases lay in between. The DNA of the CDR3 is TGTGCCAGCAGTGTCGCCGGGGGACACAGGGAGACCCAGTACTTC. It encodes CASSVAGGHRETQYF.

Only a few counts were recorded for this clonotype. The J gene is TRBJ2-7, the V gene TRBV29-1; D is unresolved. The length of the CDR3 is 13 residues. From germline, CDR1 is SQVTM and CDR2 ANQGSEA. V was trimmed by 6 bases and J by 1 base, leaving 13 bases between them. CDR3 sequence reads: CSVGFGLSYEQYF. The CDR3 coding sequence is TGCAGCGTGGGGTTCGGGCTTTCCTACGAGCAGTACTTC.